In its sample, the clone carrying this TCR beta chain was seen many times. Regarding time point: longitudinal time-point 2. The sample originates from a study of neurological immune-mediated disorders. CDR1 SGHTA and CDR2 FQGTGA come from the germline V gene. With 5 bases removed from V and 6 bases from J, the gap between germline ends came to 14 bases. The CDR3 contains 14 residues. Each CDR3 protein gets one entry after TCRdb re-called the 5' RACE reads with MiXCR. The table records roughly 60,000 distinct CDR3 sequences, 8.5% to 10% of them present only once. Source material: PBMCs. The source is a man aged 25-45 years in good health. V gene TRBV7-3 combines with J gene TRBJ2-1; no definite D call. CDR3 nucleotides: TGTGCCAGCAGCCTGAGCCCCCAGTCCAATGAGCAGTTCTTC. This encodes CASSLSPQSNEQFF.